These 28 T cell receptor beta chains share one sample of origin, sequenced in a study of T cell clonotyping in hematopoietic cell transplantation. Clones were sequenced by immunoSEQ multiplex PCR, and TCRdb holds only the in-frame ones, with some missing. The table shows just over 8,500 clones, with approximately 85% occurring only once. The input for sequencing was PBMCs, taken 180 days after allogeneic stem cell transplant. These receptors came from a female patient between 30 and 45 years old who had an allogeneic stem cell transplant, so the T cells may come from the graft donor. Some clones in this sample may be carry-over from other donors' samples.

CDR3 sequence: CATMGDRGFHNSGANVLTF. CDR3 nucleotides: TGTGCCACCATGGGGGACAGGGGGTTCCATAACTCTGGGGCCAACGTCCTGACTTTC. This sequence joins TRBV27 and TRBJ2-6; 11 nucleotides agree with TRBD1. The CDR3 loop spans 19 amino acids. After removal of 10 bases from V and 0 bases from J, the junction contained 14 bases not matched to a gene. CDR1 and CDR2 (germline): MNHEY, SMNVEV (reference sequence).

This clone came up a few times. The chain links TRBV6-5 to TRBJ2-6; no reliable D call. CDR1 and CDR2 from the germline V gene are MNHEY and SVGAGI. Trimming took 0 bases from V and 2 from J, leaving 5 bases between them. This CDR3 region has 15 residues. The CDR3 protein is CASSYSTTGANVLTF. The CDR3 DNA follows: TGTGCCAGCAGTTACTCGACAACTGGGGCCAACGTCCTGACTTTC.

The chain carries TRBV4-2 and TRBJ2-7; TRBD2 matches at 8 bases. Germline CDR1 LGHNA, CDR2 YNFKEQ. The CDR3 loop spans 17 amino acids. Unmatched junction bases numbered 9, after V lost 0 bases and J lost 2 bases. The CDR3 DNA is TGTGCCAGCAGCCAAGATGTGAATAGCGGGGCCCCCTACGAGCAGTACTTC. As protein: CASSQDVNSGAPYEQYF.

The chain combines TRBV7-2 with TRBJ2-5, with 11 bases aligning to TRBD2. CDR3 size: 14 residues. CDR1 is SGHTA, CDR2 FQGNSA, per germline. After removal of 1 base from V and 8 bases from J, the junction contained 3 bases not matched to a gene. CDR3 coding DNA: TGTGCCAGCAGCTTAGACCTAGCGGGGGGAACCCAGTACTTC. Translating it yields CASSLDLAGGTQYF.

The rearrangement links TRBV7-8 to TRBJ1-1; D call uncertain. Germline CDR1 is SGHVS and CDR2 is FQNEAQ. The V and J ends lost 1 base and 0 bases respectively, with 3 bases between them. The CDR3 covers 13 residues. CDR3 protein: CASSLELNTEAFF. The CDR3 bases are TGTGCCAGCAGCTTAGAACTGAACACTGAAGCTTTCTTT.

This chain uses TRBV4-2 with TRBJ2-2; D possibly corresponds to TRBD1 (6 bases). Trimming left V 0 bases short and J 4 bases short, with 12 bases between. The CDR3 sequence is 16 residues long. Germline assignment: CDR1 LGHNA and CDR2 YNFKEQ. As DNA, the CDR3 is TGTGCCAGCAGCCAAGAAGCCAGGGGAAGCACCGGGGAGCTGTTTTTT. This encodes CASSQEARGSTGELFF.

The chain uses TRBV30 and TRBJ1-2; possibly TRBD1 for D (5 bases). This CDR3 is built from 13 residues. CDR1 is GTSNPN, CDR2 SVGIG, per germline (reference sequence). Deletions cut 3 bases from V and 1 base from J, with 9 bases between. CDR3 amino acids: CAWSLGVNYGYTF. The CDR3 bases are TGTGCCTGGAGCCTAGGGGTTAACTATGGCTACACCTTC.

The chain employs TRBV10-3 and TRBJ1-3; 7 bases are shared with TRBD1. Germline CDR1 is ENHRY and CDR2 is SYGVKD. This CDR3 spans 14 amino acids. Losses at the gene ends were 7 bases for V and 4 bases for J; bases not matched to a gene: 7. The CDR3 is CAIKTGTEGNTIYF. The CDR3 nucleotides are TGTGCCATCAAAACCGGGACAGAGGGAAACACCATATATTTT.

The chain has TRBV7-3 and TRBJ2-2, with 8 bases fitting TRBD2. This CDR3 spans 15 amino acids. V gave up 2 bases and J gave up 4 bases; unmatched junction bases: 3. Per germline, CDR1 SGHTA and CDR2 FQGTGA. The CDR3: CASSLRGGFTGELFF. The CDR3 DNA reads as TGTGCCAGCAGCTTACGGGGGGGCTTCACCGGGGAGCTGTTTTTT.

In the case of this clone: The sample has other DNA sequences that encode this CDR3 too. This chain joins TRBV2 and TRBJ2-2; D remains ambiguous. This CDR3 has 14 residues. Deletions cut 1 base from V and 5 bases from J, with 8 bases between. Looked up from germline, CDR1 is SNHLY and CDR2 is FYNNEI. CDR3 nucleotide sequence: TGTGCCAGCAGTGAAGGAAGAGGAACCGGGGAGCTGTTTTTT. Translation gives CASSEGRGTGELFF. Complete variable domain (other parts from reference TRBV2 and TRBJ2-2): EPEVTQTPSHQVTQMGQEVILRCVPISNHLYFYWYRQILGQKVEFLVSFYNNEISEKSEIFDDQFSVERPDGSNFTLKIRSTKLEDSAMYFCASSEGRGTGELFFGEGSRLTVL.

This clone was observed a few times. The genes are TRBV20-1 and TRBJ1-2; possible D gene TRBD1, 6 bases. V was cut by 5 bases and J by 12 bases, with 13 bases left in between. Germline-derived CDR1 and CDR2 are DFQATT and SNEGSKA (reference sequence). CDR3 length equals 10 residues. The CDR3 spells CSAAGQRNTF. For the CDR3, the DNA is TGCAGTGCTGCGGGACAACGAAACACCTTC.

This clone is labeled large. Other nucleotide sequences from this sample produce the same CDR3. The genes are TRBV4-3 and TRBJ1-3; no firm D call. V dropped 1 base and J dropped 0 bases, with 4 bases sitting between them. CDR1 is LGHNA and CDR2 is YSLEER in the germline V gene. The CDR3 length is 14 residues. CDR3 sequence reads: CASSQGDSGNTIYF. The CDR3 region has the DNA TGCGCCAGCAGCCAAGGGGACTCTGGAAACACCATATATTTT.

The rearrangement uses TRBV9 and TRBJ2-7; D may be TRBD1 (5 bases). The V and J ends lost 4 bases and 4 bases respectively, with 12 bases between them. The CDR3 runs to 13 residues. Per the germline V gene, CDR1 is SGDLS and CDR2 is YYNGEE. CDR3: CASSPTDFYEQYF. The CDR3 DNA follows: TGTGCCAGCAGCCCGACAGATTTTTACGAGCAGTACTTC.

The rearrangement links TRBV6-6 to TRBJ1-6; 7 bases are shared with TRBD1. Germline V gene sequence: CDR1 MNHNY, CDR2 SVGAGI (reference sequence). V was clipped by 7 bases and J by 1 base; unmatched bases: 1. The CDR3 is made up of 14 amino acids. CDR3 nucleotide sequence: TGTGCCAGCACGGGACAGTCCTATAATTCACCCCTCCACTTT. Its protein product is CASTGQSYNSPLHF.

The chain combines TRBV11-3 with TRBJ2-1; 10 bases map to TRBD2. The CDR3 spans 17 residues. J lost 4 bases, V lost 0 bases, and 6 bases had no gene match. Germline assignment: CDR1 SGHNT and CDR2 YENEEA. CDR3 region: CASSLDKLAGTYNEQFF. The CDR3 nucleotides read TGTGCCAGCAGCTTAGATAAACTAGCGGGGACATACAATGAGCAGTTCTTC. The full variable domain, its missing parts supplied by reference TRBV11-3 and TRBJ2-1, is EAGVVQSPRYKIIEKKQPVAFWCNPISGHNTLYWYLQNLGQGPELLIRYENEEAVDDSQLPKDRFSAERLKGVDSTLKIQPAELGDSAVYLCASSLDKLAGTYNEQFFGPGTRLTVL.

This chain links TRBV7-9 with TRBJ1-5; tentatively, D is TRBD1 (6 bases). CDR1 SEHNR and CDR2 FQNEAQ come from the germline V gene (reference sequence). This CDR3 is 14 amino acids long. V was trimmed by 5 bases and J by 2 bases, leaving 10 bases between them. The CDR3 DNA reads as TGTGCCAGCAGCAGGGGGAATGGCAATCAGCCCCAGCATTTT. As protein: CASSRGNGNQPQHF.

The chain recombines TRBV7-6 with TRBJ1-4; the match to TRBD1 covers 9 bases. The CDR3 has 13 amino acids. V lost 1 base to trimming and J lost 11 bases; unmatched junction nucleotides: 2. CDR1 is SGHVS and CDR2 is FNYEAQ in the germline V gene. The DNA for the CDR3 is TGTGCCAGCAGCTTAGGGGGACAGGGCAAACTGTTTTTT. Residues: CASSLGGQGKLFF.

The CDR3 here is CASSGVRTDTGELFF. The CDR3 DNA sequence: TGTGCCAGCAGTGGAGTCCGGACAGACACCGGGGAGCTGTTTTTT. The chain has TRBV2 and TRBJ2-2, with D tentatively TRBD1 (6 bases). Trimming took 4 bases from V and 3 from J, leaving 12 bases between them. Germline V gene sequence: CDR1 SNHLY, CDR2 FYNNEI. The CDR3 extends over 15 amino acids. The variable domain in full, with the rest retrieved from reference TRBV2 and TRBJ2-2, is EPEVTQTPSHQVTQMGQEVILRCVPISNHLYFYWYRQILGQKVEFLVSFYNNEISEKSEIFDDQFSVERPDGSNFTLKIRSTKLEDSAMYFCASSGVRTDTGELFFGEGSRLTVL.

The gene calls are TRBV5-1 and TRBJ2-1, with D maybe TRBD2 (7 bases). The CDR3 length is 18 residues. The germline V gene has CDR1 SGHRS and CDR2 YFSETQ. Trimming left V 0 bases short and J 0 bases short, with 16 bases between. The CDR3 loop is CASSLGGGGISSYNEQFF. The DNA of the CDR3 is TGCGCCAGCAGCTTGGGCGGGGGCGGTATTAGCTCCTACAATGAGCAGTTCTTC.

This clone was picked up a small number of times. The V call is TRBV2, the J call TRBJ2-2; no clear D. Germline lookup yields CDR1 SNHLY and CDR2 FYNNEI. This CDR3 spans 13 amino acids. The V end was cut by 6 bases, the J end by 0 bases, with 5 bases between. CDR3 coding DNA: TGTGCCAGCAGCGAAACGAACACCGGGGAGCTGTTTTTT. It is translated as CASSETNTGELFF.

V is TRBV7-2 and J is TRBJ2-7; D tentatively fits TRBD1 or TRBD2 (5 bases each). Germline lookup yields CDR1 SGHTA and CDR2 FQGNSA. CDR3 length: 16 residues. The V end was cut by 5 bases, the J end by 4 bases, with 21 bases between. The CDR3 protein is CASSPQRGASRYEQYF. CDR3 bases: TGTGCCAGCAGCCCGCAACGAGGGGCGTCCAGGTACGAGCAGTACTTC. The entire variable domain, with the rest obtained from reference TRBV7-2 and TRBJ2-7, is as follows: GAGVSQSPSNKVTEKGKDVELRCDPISGHTALYWYRQSLGQGLEFLIYFQGNSAPDKSGLPSDRFSAERTGGSVSTLTIQRTQQEDSAVYLCASSPQRGASRYEQYFGPGTRLTVT.

The genes are TRBV5-6 and TRBJ2-7; 9 positions agree with TRBD1. The CDR3 sequence is 18 residues long. Germline V lookup: CDR1 SGHDT, CDR2 YYEEEE. With 0 bases clipped from V and 0 bases from J, the junction kept 10 bases outside the gene matches. This CDR3 reads CASSLAPGGTGTSYEQYF. The CDR3 coding sequence is TGTGCCAGCAGCTTGGCCCCGGGCGGGACAGGGACCTCCTACGAGCAGTACTTC. Full variable domain (rest looked up from reference TRBV5-6 and TRBJ2-7): DAGVTQSPTHLIKTRGQQVTLRCSPKSGHDTVSWYQQALGQGPQFIFQYYEEEERQRGNFPDRFSGHQFPNYSSELNVNALLLGDSALYLCASSLAPGGTGTSYEQYFGPGTRLTVT.

The rearrangement uses TRBV29-1 and TRBJ1-2, with D hard to call. This CDR3 is built from 12 residues. Trimming removed 8 bases at V and 6 bases at J, with 16 bases between. Germline V gene sequence: CDR1 SQVTM, CDR2 ANQGSEA. Here the CDR3 reads CSLGEVLDGYTF. The CDR3 DNA sequence: TGCAGCCTTGGAGAGGTTCTCGATGGCTACACCTTC.

V is TRBV7-2 and J is TRBJ1-3; weak D call: TRBD1 (6 bases). Germline V gene lookup returns CDR1 SGHTA and CDR2 FQGNSA. This CDR3 has 15 amino acids. V was cut by 3 bases and J by 4 bases, with 13 bases left in between. CDR3: CASSLAGASGNTIYF. CDR3 bases: TGTGCCAGCAGCTTGGCGGGGGCGTCCGGAAACACCATATATTTT.

The J gene is TRBJ2-1, the V gene TRBV19; TRBD2 matches at 7 bases. The CDR3 is made up of 12 amino acids. Trimming took 6 bases from V and 10 from J; bases not matched to a gene: 6. Germline V gives CDR1 LNHDA, CDR2 SQIVND (reference sequence). CDR3 in amino acids: CASRRDYDEQFF. In DNA, the CDR3 is TGTGCCAGTAGGCGGGACTATGACGAGCAGTTCTTC.

The rearrangement links TRBV5-6 to TRBJ2-5, with D maybe TRBD2 (5 bases). The germline V gene encodes CDR1 SGHDT and CDR2 YYEEEE. The CDR3 runs 14 residues. Trimming took 0 bases from V and 1 from J, leaving 7 bases between them. The CDR3 bases are TGTGCCAGCAGCTTGGGAAGCGGCCAAGAGACCCAGTACTTC. Translated, it gives CASSLGSGQETQYF.

CDR3 bases: TGCGCCAGCAGCCCTCCGACCGGGACATATGAGCAGTTCTTC. It yields the protein CASSPPTGTYEQFF. The chain combines TRBV5-1 with TRBJ2-1; D is possibly TRBD1 (6 bases). Germline V gene lookup returns CDR1 SGHRS and CDR2 YFSETQ. The CDR3 contains 14 residues. V was pared by 4 bases and J by 8 bases, with 16 bases between.

The chain joins TRBV7-9 to TRBJ1-1, with no clear D. The CDR3 extends over 13 amino acids. V was clipped by 0 bases and J by 5 bases, with 7 bases between them. Germline V CDR1 and CDR2: SEHNR, FQNEAQ (reference sequence). DNA for the CDR3: TGTGCCAGCAGCTTAGCGCTCGGTACTGAAGCTTTCTTT. Residues: CASSLALGTEAFF.